This T cell receptor beta chain was identified during a study of cytomegalovirus exposure and HLA in healthy donors. Study context: Out of about 180 million T cells, an earlier analysis found 117 million unique TCR beta sequences in total. The study, taken as a whole, reports: Indistinguishability led to the exclusion of some V segments, TRBV6-2 and TRBV6-3 included. Later, TCR association rates were found to vary by HLA locus, highest for DRB1 and lowest for HLA-C.

Each donor was healthy, and each was a bone marrow donor. About this clone: The antigen remains unidentified.

Primers for the PCR totalled 60 Vbeta and 13 Jbeta. Sequencing was performed with immunoSEQ multiplex PCR; in TCRdb, only in-frame clones are kept and a portion is missing. The sample has 150,000 to 200,000 clones, approximately 82% seen once; the top ten hold 11%. There are 15 residues in the CDR3. From germline, CDR1 is MNHEY and CDR2 SMNVEV (reference sequence). The V end was cut by 6 bases, the J end by 0 bases, with 9 bases between. The rearrangement uses TRBV27 and TRBJ2-6; D is perhaps TRBD1 (5 bases). The sequence was obtained from a man aged 18 to 29 in good health and CMV-seropositive. The sample taken for sequencing was PBMCs. CDR3 sequence (DNA): TGTGCCAGCAGGGGGCGGAGCTCTGGGGCCAACGTCCTGACTTTC. Translation gives CASRGRSSGANVLTF.